This T cell receptor beta chain was recorded in a study of vaccination and CD4 T cells after COVID-19. Trimming removed 7 bases at V and 2 bases at J, with 18 bases between. The CDR3 extends over 14 amino acids. CDR1 and CDR2 from the germline V gene are GTSNPN and SVGIG (reference sequence). Sequencing of the DNA from cultured CD4+ T cells was carried out with the Oncomine TCR Beta short-read assay. TCRdb fed the PCR reads into MiXCR, producing one record per CDR3 protein. The table lists about 23,000 distinct CDR3 sequences, approximately 44% of them singletons. Treatment here: approximately nine-day PBMC culture with coronavirus spike peptide pools or control peptides (ViraFEST assay). A note on this clonotype: The antigen is not known.

The TCR comes from a human donor who received a COVID-19 vaccine. The rearrangement uses TRBV30 and TRBJ2-7; D may be TRBD1 (6 bases). The input for sequencing was CD4+ T cells from blood, cultured in vitro, taken before SARS-CoV-2 vaccination. Here the CDR3 reads CAYNTGPQPYEQYF. The CDR3 DNA is TGTGCCTATAACACAGGGCCTCAACCCTACGAGCAGTACTTC.